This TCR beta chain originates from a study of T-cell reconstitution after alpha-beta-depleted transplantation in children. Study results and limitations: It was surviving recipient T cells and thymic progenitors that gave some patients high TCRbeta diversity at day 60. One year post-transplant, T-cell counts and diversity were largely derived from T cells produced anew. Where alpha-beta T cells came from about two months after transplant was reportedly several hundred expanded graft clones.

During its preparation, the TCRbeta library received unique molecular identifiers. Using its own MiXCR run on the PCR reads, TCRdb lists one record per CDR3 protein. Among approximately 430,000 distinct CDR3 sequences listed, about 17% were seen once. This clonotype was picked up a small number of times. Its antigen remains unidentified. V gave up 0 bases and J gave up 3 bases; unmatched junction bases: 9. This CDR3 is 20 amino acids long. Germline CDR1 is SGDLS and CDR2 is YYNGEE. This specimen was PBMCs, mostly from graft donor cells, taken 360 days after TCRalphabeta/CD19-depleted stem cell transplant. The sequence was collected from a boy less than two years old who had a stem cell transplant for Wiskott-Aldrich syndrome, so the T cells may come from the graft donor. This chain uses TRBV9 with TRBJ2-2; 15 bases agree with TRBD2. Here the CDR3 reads CASSVAGRTSGRADTGELFF. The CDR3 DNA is TGTGCCAGCAGCGTAGCGGGACGGACTAGCGGGAGGGCAGACACCGGGGAGCTGTTTTTT.